Given below is one TCR beta chain in context. The record originates from a study of blood T cell repertoires in COVID-19. The overall study: Sample material is recorded as cDNA or gDNA derived from T cells, B-cell-depleted T cells, or PBMCs.

This table comes from immunoSEQ multiplex PCR, and its TCRdb copy is limited to in-frame clones, with some not included. Found here are around 290,000 clones, about nine tenths of them singletons; the top ten hold approximately 2.5%. Trimming removed 1 base at V and 7 bases at J, with 14 bases between. Germline CDR1 MNHEY, CDR2 SMNVEV (reference sequence). CDR3 length: 14 amino acids. Clinical history as reported by participants underpinned cohort assignment. The source of this sequence is a woman aged 18 to 35 who had recovered from COVID-19. The chain couples TRBV27 to TRBJ2-7; D is possibly TRBD1 (5 bases). Material: PBMCs or T cells enriched from blood (not recorded which). Written as DNA, the CDR3 is TGTGCCAGCAGTTTATTCCCACAGGCCGGAGAGCAGTACTTC. Protein product: CASSLFPQAGEQYF.